Below are 8 T cell receptor beta chains sequenced from a single sample in a study of neoadjuvant nivolumab and ipilimumab in lung cancer (TCRdb year 2020). Library preparation was by the immunoSEQ multiplex PCR assay. The table comes from immuneACCESS by way of TCRdb, which keeps in-frame sequences with V and J called. Part of the clones is missing from these tables; in studies checked, under half for an unresolved V gene and the rest for unknown reasons. The table for this sample lists around 6,000 clones; approximately 65% of them were counted only once. The top ten clones comprise around 13% of the sample. Sample time point, as interpreted from the label and publication: at surgical resection after neoadjuvant nivolumab +/- ipilimumab. This specimen was tumor tissue, taken after neoadjuvant nivolumab, alone or with ipilimumab, at or shortly before surgery. These receptors came from an adult with non-small cell lung cancer.

The chain links TRBV30 to TRBJ2-2, with 8 bases aligning to TRBD2. With V trimmed by 4 bases and J by 2 bases, 6 bases remained unmatched. In germline, CDR1 is GTSNPN, CDR2 SVGIG (reference sequence). The length of the CDR3 is 15 residues. The CDR3 DNA follows: TGTGCCTGGACACGGGGGGGGGCAAACACCGGGGAGCTGTTTTTT. Protein sequence: CAWTRGGANTGELFF.

The chain combines TRBV30 with TRBJ1-2, with D tentatively TRBD1 (5 bases). V was trimmed by 3 bases and J by 6 bases, leaving 8 bases between them. The CDR3 has 11 amino acids. Germline-derived CDR1 and CDR2 are GTSNPN and SVGIG (reference sequence). CDR3 nucleotides: TGTGCCTGGAGGGGGGGAAATGGCTACACCTTC. Its translation is CAWRGGNGYTF.

The rearrangement uses TRBV7-9 and TRBJ1-2; 8 bases match TRBD1. Per the germline V gene, CDR1 is SEHNR and CDR2 is FQNEAQ (reference sequence). The CDR3 loop spans 14 amino acids. Trimming took 1 base from V and 4 from J; bases not matched to a gene: 2. CDR3 sequence: CASSLGQGAYGYTF. DNA of the CDR3: TGTGCCAGCAGCTTAGGGCAGGGGGCCTATGGCTACACCTTC. Variable domain in full (rest from reference TRBV7-9 and TRBJ1-2): DTGVSQNPRHKITKRGQNVTFRCDPISEHNRLYWYRQTLGQGPEFLTYFQNEAQLEKSRLLSDRFSAERPKGSFSTLEIQRTEQGDSAMYLCASSLGQGAYGYTFGSGTRLTVV.

This clone appeared a single time. The chain employs TRBV5-1 and TRBJ2-1, with 10 bases that match TRBD1. This CDR3 has 15 amino acids. Germline V lookup: CDR1 SGHRS, CDR2 YFSETQ. Unmatched junction bases numbered 9, after V lost 4 bases and J lost 8 bases. The CDR3 sequence is CASSQGQGGWYEQFF. The CDR3 region has the DNA TGCGCCAGCAGCCAAGGACAGGGGGGGTGGTATGAGCAGTTCTTC.

The chain links TRBV5-1 to TRBJ2-1; 9 bases are shared with TRBD2. J gave up 2 bases and V 0 bases, and 0 bases lay outside the gene matches. Germline assignment: CDR1 SGHRS and CDR2 YFSETQ. This CDR3 comprises 15 residues. The CDR3 DNA reads as TGCGCCAGCAGCTTGGTAGCGGGAGCCTACAATGAGCAGTTCTTC. It translates to CASSLVAGAYNEQFF.

This clone was counted between two and nine times. The chain recombines TRBV7-6 with TRBJ1-2, with D maybe TRBD1 (5 bases). The germline V gene encodes CDR1 SGHVS and CDR2 FNYEAQ. The length of the CDR3 is 15 residues. Trimming took off 1 base at V and 5 bases at J, with 14 bases between the two ends. CDR3 DNA: TGTGCCAGCAGCTTAGGGGGGTCGGGACTTTATGGCTACACCTTC. Its protein is CASSLGGSGLYGYTF.

This clone was detected only once. The J gene is TRBJ2-7, the V gene TRBV27; 8 bases map to TRBD1. This CDR3 is built from 14 residues. The germline gives CDR1 MNHEY, CDR2 SMNVEV (reference sequence). Germline trimming cut 5 bases from V and 1 base from J; bases unmatched to any gene: 4. In DNA form, the CDR3 reads TGTGCCAGCAGTACAGACAGGGGATCCTACGAGCAGTACTTC. It codes for CASSTDRGSYEQYF.

The chain couples TRBV7-8 to TRBJ2-2; 10 nucleotides match TRBD2. The V segment lost 5 bases and the J segment 4 bases; nucleotides outside the gene matches: 7. CDR3 length: 16 amino acids. The germline V gene encodes CDR1 SGHVS and CDR2 FQNEAQ. The CDR3 DNA reads as TGTGCCAGCAGCACCTCTAGCGGGAGTGGCACCGGGGAGCTGTTTTTT. Encoded protein: CASSTSSGSGTGELFF.